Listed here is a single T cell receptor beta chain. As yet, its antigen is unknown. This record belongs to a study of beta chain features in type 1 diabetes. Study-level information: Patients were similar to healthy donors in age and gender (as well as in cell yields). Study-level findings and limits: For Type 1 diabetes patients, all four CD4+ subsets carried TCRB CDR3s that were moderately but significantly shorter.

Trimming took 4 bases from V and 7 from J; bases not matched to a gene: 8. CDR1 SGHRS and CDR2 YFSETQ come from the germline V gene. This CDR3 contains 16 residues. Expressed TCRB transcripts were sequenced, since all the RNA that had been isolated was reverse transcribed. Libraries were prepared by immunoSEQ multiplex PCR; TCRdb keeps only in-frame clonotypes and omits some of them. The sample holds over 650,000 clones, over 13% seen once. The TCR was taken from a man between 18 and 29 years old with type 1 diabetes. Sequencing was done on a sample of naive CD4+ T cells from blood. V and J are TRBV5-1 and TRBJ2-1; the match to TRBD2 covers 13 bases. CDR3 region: CASSLGTSGAWNEQFF. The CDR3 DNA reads TGCGCCAGCAGCCTGGGGACTAGCGGGGCCTGGAATGAGCAGTTCTTC. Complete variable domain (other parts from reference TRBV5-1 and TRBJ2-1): KAGVTQTPRYLIKTRGQQVTLSCSPISGHRSVSWYQQTPGQGLQFLFEYFSETQRNKGNFPGRFSGRQFSNSRSEMNVSTLELGDSALYLCASSLGTSGAWNEQFFGPGTRLTVL.